This paragraph reports one TCR beta chain. Its specific antigen is unknown. The sample belongs to a study of T cells expressing NK-cell markers (dated by TCRdb to 2019 to 2021). Context from the whole study: Eight or nine donors provided sorted CD3+CD56+NKG2C+, CD3+CD56+NKG2C- and CD3+CD56-NKG2C+ T-cell subsets, whose TCR beta-chain repertoires were profiled. Among the eight sequenced donors, only one was HCMV-seronegative, while the other seven were HCMV-seropositive. Libraries were sequenced as 2 x 150 bp reads on Illumina HiSeq 2000/2500, MiSeq or NextSeq. Randomly selected healthy volunteers, three men and five women, were used as the eight sequenced donors. General conclusions and limits of the study: In more than 5 donors, the dominant CD3+CD56+NKG2C+ clonotypes were found to rank among the top 10 CD8+ clonotypes and to make up roughly 1.0-7.0% of CD8+ T cells. Those dominant clonotypes were again the most abundant among CD3+CD56-NKG2C+ cells in four donors, at roughly 25-65%. Whether the expanded NKG2C-expressing T cell clones were specific for HCMV antigens was left unclear.

Spanning cysteine to phenylalanine, the CDR3 consists of 12 amino acids. Only the protein is available. HCMV-specific IgG was detected in serum with a commercial ELISA kit to determine HCMV serostatus. Peripheral blood mononuclear cells were isolated from blood by Ficoll density gradient centrifugation. The sample was run on an Illumina HiSeq 2000. TCR beta cDNA libraries were made by 5'RACE template switching that added a universal primer site and unique molecular identifiers. cDNA synthesis was primed from the TCR beta constant segment and was followed by two successive PCR amplification steps. The study's own analysis went as follows. MIGEC was used to demultiplex reads and group the reads by UMI, and MiTCR was used to assemble and quantify clonotypes. Only TCR cDNA sequences supported by at least two reads were kept to exclude erroneous sequences. The tcR package was used for downstream repertoire analysis, and clonotypes were matched across fractions by CDR3 nucleotide sequence plus V segment. VDJmatch was used to annotate antigen specificity against VDJdb, with one amino acid substitution in CDR3 allowed. TCRdb reprocessed the reads, reporting each CDR3 protein sequence once and no DNA. The V and J calls here are based on TCRdb, not the publication. The sample table gives hundreds of thousands of distinct CDR3 sequences. About 3.6% of the sample lies in the top ten.

Material for sequencing was blood T cells: a sorted CD56 or NKG2C T cell subset, CD4+ or CD8+ T cells, or bulk PBMC T cells (not recorded which). In this chain, TRBV12-3 or TRBV12-4 is recombined with TRBJ1-2; TCRdb outputs TRBD1, but without DNA this stays unchecked. The TCR comes from a man younger than 35 in good health. Donor details come from another sample of the same person, matched by shared clones. The CDR3 protein is CASSPPNVGYTF.